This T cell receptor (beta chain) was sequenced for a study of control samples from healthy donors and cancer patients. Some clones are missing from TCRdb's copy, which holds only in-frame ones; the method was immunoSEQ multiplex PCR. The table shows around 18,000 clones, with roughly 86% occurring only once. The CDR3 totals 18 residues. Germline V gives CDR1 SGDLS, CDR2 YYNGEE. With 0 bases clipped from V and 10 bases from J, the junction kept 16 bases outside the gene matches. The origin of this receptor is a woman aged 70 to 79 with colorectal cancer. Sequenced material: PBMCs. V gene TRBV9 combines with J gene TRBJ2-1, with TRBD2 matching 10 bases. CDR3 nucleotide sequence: TGTGCCAGCAGCGTAGGGCTAGCGGGAGCATCCCCGAGGGGGGAGCAGTTCTTC. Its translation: CASSVGLAGASPRGEQFF.